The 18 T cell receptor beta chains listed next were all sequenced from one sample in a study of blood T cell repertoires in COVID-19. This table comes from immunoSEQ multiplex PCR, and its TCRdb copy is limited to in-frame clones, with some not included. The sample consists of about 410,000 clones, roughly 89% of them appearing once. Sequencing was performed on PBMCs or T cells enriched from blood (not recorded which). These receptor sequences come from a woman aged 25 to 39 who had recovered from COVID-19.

The CDR3: CASRTGQGYNQPQHF. DNA of the CDR3: TGTGCCAGCAGGACTGGACAGGGGTACAATCAGCCCCAGCATTTT. The V call is TRBV28, the J call TRBJ1-5; TRBD1 matches 9 bases. The CDR3 runs to 15 residues. CDR1 MDHEN and CDR2 SYDVKM come from the germline V gene. Unmatched junction bases numbered 6, after V lost 6 bases and J lost 3 bases.

The CDR3 nucleotides read TGTGCCAGCAGTTTGCCAGGGGACTCTGGAAACACCATATATTTT. Its translation is CASSLPGDSGNTIYF. This chain uses TRBV28 with TRBJ1-3, with D perhaps TRBD1 (6 bases). The CDR3 loop spans 15 amino acids. In germline, CDR1 is MDHEN, CDR2 SYDVKM. V gave up 3 bases and J gave up 0 bases, with 9 bases separating them.

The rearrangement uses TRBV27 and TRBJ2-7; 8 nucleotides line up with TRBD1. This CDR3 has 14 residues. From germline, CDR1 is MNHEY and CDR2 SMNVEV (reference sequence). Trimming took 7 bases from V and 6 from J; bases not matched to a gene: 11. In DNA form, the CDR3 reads TGTGCCAGCACCCTCCGGACAGGGTCTGGCGAGCAGTACTTC. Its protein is CASTLRTGSGEQYF.

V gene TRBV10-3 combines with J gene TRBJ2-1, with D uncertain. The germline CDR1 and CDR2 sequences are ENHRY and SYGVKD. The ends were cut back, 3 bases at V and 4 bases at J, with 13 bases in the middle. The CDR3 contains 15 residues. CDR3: CAISERVSAYNEQFF. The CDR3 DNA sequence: TGTGCCATCAGTGAACGGGTGAGCGCGTACAATGAGCAGTTCTTC.

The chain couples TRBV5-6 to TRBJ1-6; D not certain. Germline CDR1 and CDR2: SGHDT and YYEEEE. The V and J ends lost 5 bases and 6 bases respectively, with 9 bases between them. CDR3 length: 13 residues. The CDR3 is CASSDTLNSPLHF. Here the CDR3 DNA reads TGTGCCAGCAGTGACACTCTTAATTCACCCCTCCACTTT.

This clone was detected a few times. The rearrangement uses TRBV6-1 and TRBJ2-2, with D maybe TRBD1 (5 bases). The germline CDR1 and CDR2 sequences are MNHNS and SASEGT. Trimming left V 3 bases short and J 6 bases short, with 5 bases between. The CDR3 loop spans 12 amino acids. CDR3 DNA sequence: TGTGCCAGCAGTGACAGGGCCGGGGAGCTGTTTTTT. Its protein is CASSDRAGELFF.

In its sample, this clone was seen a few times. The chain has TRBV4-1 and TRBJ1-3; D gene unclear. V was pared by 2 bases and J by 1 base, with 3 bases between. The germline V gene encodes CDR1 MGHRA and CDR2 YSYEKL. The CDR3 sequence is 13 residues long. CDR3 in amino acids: CASSQQSGNTIYF. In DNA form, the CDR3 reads TGCGCCAGCAGCCAACAGTCTGGAAACACCATATATTTT.

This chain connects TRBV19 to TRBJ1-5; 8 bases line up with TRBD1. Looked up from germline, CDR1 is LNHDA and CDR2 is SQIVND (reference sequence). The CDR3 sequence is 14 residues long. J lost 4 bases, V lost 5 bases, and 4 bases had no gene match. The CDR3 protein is CASSVGQGNQPQHF. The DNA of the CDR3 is TGTGCCAGTAGTGTTGGACAGGGAAATCAGCCCCAGCATTTT.

Here the CDR3 DNA reads TGTGCCATCAGTGAGACAGGGAGGGATTCACCCCTCCACTTT. It is translated as CAISETGRDSPLHF. The chain is built from TRBV10-3 and TRBJ1-6; D is perhaps TRBD1 (6 bases). Germline CDR1 is ENHRY and CDR2 is SYGVKD. With 2 bases removed from V and 8 bases from J, the gap between germline ends came to 10 bases. The CDR3 spans 14 residues.

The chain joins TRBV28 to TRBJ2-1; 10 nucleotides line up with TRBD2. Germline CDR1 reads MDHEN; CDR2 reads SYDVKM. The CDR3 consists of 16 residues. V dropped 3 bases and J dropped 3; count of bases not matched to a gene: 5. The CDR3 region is CASSFSSGRIYNEQFF. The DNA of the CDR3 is TGTGCCAGCAGTTTCAGTAGCGGGAGGATCTACAATGAGCAGTTCTTC.

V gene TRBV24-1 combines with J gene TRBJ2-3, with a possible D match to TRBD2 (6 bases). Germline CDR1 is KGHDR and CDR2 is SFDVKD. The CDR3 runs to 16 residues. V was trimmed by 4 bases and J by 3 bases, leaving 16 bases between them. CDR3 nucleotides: TGTGCCACCAGTGACCCTGGGAGGACGGGTACAGATACGCAGTATTTT. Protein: CATSDPGRTGTDTQYF.

The CDR3 nucleotides read TGTGCCAGCAGTTTAAACGCCCTAGCGGGAGTATTAGGAACCGGGGAGCTGTTTTTT. Translating gives CASSLNALAGVLGTGELFF. The V gene is TRBV27, the J gene TRBJ2-2; 10 bases are shared with TRBD2. V dropped 2 bases and J dropped 5; count of bases not matched to a gene: 14. The germline V gene encodes CDR1 MNHEY and CDR2 SMNVEV (reference sequence). This CDR3 region has 19 residues.

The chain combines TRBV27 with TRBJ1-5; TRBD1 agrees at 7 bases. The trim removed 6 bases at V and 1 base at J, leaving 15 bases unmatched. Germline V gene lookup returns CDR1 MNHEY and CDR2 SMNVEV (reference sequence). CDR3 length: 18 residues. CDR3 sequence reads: CASSFLGGELRSNQPQHF. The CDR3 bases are TGTGCCAGCAGCTTCCTAGGGGGCGAGTTACGAAGCAATCAGCCCCAGCATTTT.

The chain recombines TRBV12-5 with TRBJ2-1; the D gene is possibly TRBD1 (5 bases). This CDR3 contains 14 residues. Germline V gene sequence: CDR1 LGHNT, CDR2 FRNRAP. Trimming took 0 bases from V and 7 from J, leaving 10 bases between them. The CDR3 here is CASGLVPGRNEQFF. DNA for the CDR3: TGTGCTAGTGGTTTGGTACCAGGGCGGAATGAGCAGTTCTTC.

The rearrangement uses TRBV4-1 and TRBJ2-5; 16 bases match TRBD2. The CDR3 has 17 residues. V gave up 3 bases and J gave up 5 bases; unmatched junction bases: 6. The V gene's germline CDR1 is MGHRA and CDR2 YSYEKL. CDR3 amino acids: CASSQGLAGGPGETQYF. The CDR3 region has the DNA TGCGCCAGCAGCCAGGGACTAGCGGGAGGGCCAGGGGAGACCCAGTACTTC.

The CDR3 DNA reads as TGTGCCAGCAGTTTGGGGACTAGACGTTACGGGGAGCTGTTTTTT. Translation gives CASSLGTRRYGELFF. The gene calls are TRBV28 and TRBJ2-2; 8 nucleotides match TRBD2. J was trimmed by 7 bases and V by 3 bases; bases with no gene match: 7. Looked up from germline, CDR1 is MDHEN and CDR2 is SYDVKM. The CDR3 sequence is 15 residues long.

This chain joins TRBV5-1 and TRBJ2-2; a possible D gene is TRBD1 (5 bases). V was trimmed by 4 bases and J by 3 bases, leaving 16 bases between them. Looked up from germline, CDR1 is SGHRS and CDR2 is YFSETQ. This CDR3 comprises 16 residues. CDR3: CASSRQTIGDTGELFF. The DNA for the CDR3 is TGCGCCAGCAGCCGCCAGACGATAGGGGACACCGGGGAGCTGTTTTTT.

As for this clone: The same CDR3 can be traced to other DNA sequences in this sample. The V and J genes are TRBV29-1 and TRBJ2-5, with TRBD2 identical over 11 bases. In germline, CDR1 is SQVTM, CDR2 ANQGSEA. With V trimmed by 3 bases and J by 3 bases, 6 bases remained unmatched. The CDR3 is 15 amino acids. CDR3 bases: TGCAGCGTTGAGGGCCTGACTAGCGGGAAAGAGACCCAGTACTTC. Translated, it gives CSVEGLTSGKETQYF.